Shown below are 31 T cell receptor beta chains from a single sample sequenced in a study of cytomegalovirus exposure and HLA in healthy donors. With 60 Vbeta and 13 Jbeta primers, the PCR was carried out. TCRdb keeps only in-frame clones here, not all; method: immunoSEQ multiplex PCR. The sample lists about 120,000 clones; approximately 78% were seen once. Sequencing was done on a sample of PBMCs. The receptors originated from a man aged 40-49 years in good health and CMV-seronegative.

This clone was seen only once. V and J are TRBV28 and TRBJ2-7, with 10 nucleotides matching TRBD1. The CDR3 consists of 13 residues. Trimming cost V 9 bases and J 3 bases; bases outside gene matches: 5. CDR1 MDHEN and CDR2 SYDVKM come from the germline V gene. The CDR3 is CASTGTGVYEQYF. The CDR3 DNA is TGTGCCAGTACCGGGACAGGGGTCTACGAGCAGTACTTC. The full variable domain, in which reference TRBV28 and TRBJ2-7 provide the parts outside the CDR3, is DVKVTQSSRYLVKRTGEKVFLECVQDMDHENMFWYRQDPGLGLRLIYFSYDVKMKEKGDIPEGYSVSREKKERFSLILESASTNQTSMYLCASTGTGVYEQYFGPGTRLTVT.

V gene TRBV2 combines with J gene TRBJ2-3; 12 positions agree with TRBD2. CDR1 is SNHLY, CDR2 FYNNEI, per germline. V dropped 10 bases and J dropped 5; count of bases not matched to a gene: 7. CDR3 length: 14 amino acids. CDR3 nucleotides: TGTGCCACCGCTAGCGGGGGGGCCTTAGATACGCAGTATTTT. This translates into CATASGGALDTQYF.

The rearrangement uses TRBV7-2 and TRBJ2-7; 10 bases fit TRBD2. Germline trimming cut 2 bases from V and 0 bases from J; bases unmatched to any gene: 4. Germline V gene lookup returns CDR1 SGHTA and CDR2 FQGNSA. This CDR3 spans 16 amino acids. The CDR3: CASSLFIAGGSYEQYF. The CDR3 bases are TGTGCCAGCAGCTTATTTATAGCGGGGGGCTCCTACGAGCAGTACTTC. The full variable domain, its missing parts supplied by reference TRBV7-2 and TRBJ2-7, is GAGVSQSPSNKVTEKGKDVELRCDPISGHTALYWYRQSLGQGLEFLIYFQGNSAPDKSGLPSDRFSAERTGGSVSTLTIQRTQQEDSAVYLCASSLFIAGGSYEQYFGPGTRLTVT.

The chain has TRBV29-1 and TRBJ2-5, with 10 bases that match TRBD1. V lost 7 bases to trimming and J lost 5 bases; unmatched junction nucleotides: 7. Looked up from germline, CDR1 is SQVTM and CDR2 is ANQGSEA. The CDR3 runs to 13 residues. The DNA of the CDR3 is TGCAGCGGACTGACAGGGGGCGGGGAGACCCAGTACTTC. As protein: CSGLTGGGETQYF.

This sequence joins TRBV7-3 and TRBJ2-3, with TRBD2 identical over 12 bases. Germline V lookup: CDR1 SGHTA, CDR2 FQGTGA. The CDR3 loop spans 16 amino acids. The V and J ends lost 1 base and 6 bases, in that order; junction bases with no gene match: 5. The chain's CDR3 is CASSLMLAGGRDTQYF. In DNA, the CDR3 is TGTGCCAGCAGCTTAATGCTAGCGGGAGGGCGGGATACGCAGTATTTT.

In this sample, this clone turned up a few times. The chain is built from TRBV10-1 and TRBJ2-7, with D uncertain. Trimming pared 6 bases from V and 9 bases from J, leaving 15 bases between. Germline assignment: CDR1 WNHNN and CDR2 SYGVQD (reference sequence). This CDR3 region has 12 residues. The CDR3 here is CASRPHQLRQYF. CDR3 bases: TGCGCCAGCAGGCCTCACCAACTGAGGCAGTACTTC.

V usage is TRBV15 and J usage is TRBJ2-7; 7 bases fit TRBD1. V was clipped by 5 bases and J by 3 bases; unmatched bases: 10. The CDR3 is made up of 15 amino acids. Germline V gene data show CDR1 as LNHNV and CDR2 as YYDKDF (reference sequence). The CDR3 here is CATSLDRAQLYEQYF. For the CDR3, the DNA is TGTGCCACCAGCCTTGACAGGGCCCAACTCTACGAGCAGTACTTC.

The gene calls are TRBV7-8 and TRBJ2-1; no clear D gene. The V end lost 5 bases, the J end lost 3 bases, and 14 bases lay between the germline ends. There are 15 residues in the CDR3. Germline CDR1 is SGHVS and CDR2 is FQNEAQ. The CDR3 is CASSAPLVVYNEQFF. CDR3 nucleotides: TGTGCCAGCAGCGCCCCTTTAGTCGTCTACAATGAGCAGTTCTTC.

The chain combines TRBV6-1 with TRBJ2-7; D unclear. Germline assignment: CDR1 MNHNS and CDR2 SASEGT. V was clipped by 8 bases and J by 2 bases, with 7 bases between them. This CDR3 comprises 11 residues. The CDR3 spells CASPTAYEQYF. CDR3 DNA: TGTGCCAGCCCTACAGCCTACGAGCAGTACTTC.

Only one count was recorded for this clone. The gene calls are TRBV7-9 and TRBJ2-3, with a possible D match to TRBD2 (6 bases). The CDR3 totals 15 residues. The ends were cut back, 1 base at V and 4 bases at J, with 12 bases in the middle. Germline V gene sequence: CDR1 SEHNR, CDR2 FQNEAQ (reference sequence). The CDR3 bases are TGTGCCAGCAGCTTAGAGCCGGGGGTGGCAGATACGCAGTATTTT. Protein sequence: CASSLEPGVADTQYF.

The V and J genes are TRBV7-7 and TRBJ2-2; D possibly corresponds to TRBD1 (6 bases). Trimming took off 5 bases at V and 2 bases at J, with 12 bases between the two ends. Per the germline V gene, CDR1 is SSHAT and CDR2 is FNYEAQ (reference sequence). The CDR3 loop spans 15 amino acids. The CDR3 sequence is CASSRGRGNTGELFF. For the CDR3, the DNA is TGTGCCAGCAGCCGGGGCAGGGGTAACACCGGGGAGCTGTTTTTT. The full variable domain, in which reference TRBV7-7 and TRBJ2-2 provide the parts outside the CDR3, is GAGVSQSPRYKVTKRGQDVTLRCDPISSHATLYWYQQALGQGPEFLTYFNYEAQPDKSGLPSDRFSAERPEGSISTLTIQRTEQRDSAMYRCASSRGRGNTGELFFGEGSRLTVL.

Comments on this clone: Other DNA sequences within the sample encode an identical CDR3. The chain employs TRBV2 and TRBJ2-2; D uncertain. Trimming cost V 6 bases and J 1 base, with 9 bases left between them. The CDR3 contains 14 residues. Germline V CDR1 and CDR2: SNHLY, FYNNEI. The CDR3, as DNA: TGTGCCAGCAGCAGACAAGGGAACACCGGGGAGCTGTTTTTT. It is translated as CASSRQGNTGELFF. The entire variable domain, with the rest obtained from reference TRBV2 and TRBJ2-2, is as follows: EPEVTQTPSHQVTQMGQEVILRCVPISNHLYFYWYRQILGQKVEFLVSFYNNEISEKSEIFDDQFSVERPDGSNFTLKIRSTKLEDSAMYFCASSRQGNTGELFFGEGSRLTVL.

Turning to this clone: Compared with germline, one end of the junction differs, possibly owing to a read error. V usage is TRBV28 and J usage is TRBJ2-4, with a tentative D call TRBD2 (6 bases). The germline V gene has CDR1 MDHEN and CDR2 SYDVKM. The CDR3 sequence is 16 residues long. The CDR3 spells CASSDDRQLAKNSQYF. CDR3 in DNA: TGTGCCAGCAGTGATGACCGCCAACTAGCCAAAAACAGTCAGTACTTC.

The genes are TRBV28 and TRBJ1-2; TRBD1 agrees at 10 bases. The germline CDR1 and CDR2 sequences are MDHEN and SYDVKM. After removal of 9 bases from V and 8 bases from J, the junction contained 9 bases not matched to a gene. This CDR3 is 13 amino acids long. CDR3 sequence reads: CASSTGGFEGYTF. CDR3 nucleotides: TGTGCCAGTTCGACAGGGGGCTTCGAGGGCTACACCTTC.

The gene calls are TRBV5-1 and TRBJ1-1; the D is unclear. Germline CDR1 SGHRS, CDR2 YFSETQ. The CDR3 spans 15 residues. Trimming shortened V by 0 bases and J by 0 bases, and 9 bases separated the two germline ends. CDR3 in amino acids: CASSLVDSMNTEAFF. The DNA for the CDR3 is TGCGCCAGCAGCTTGGTGGACTCCATGAACACTGAAGCTTTCTTT.

The CDR3 DNA follows: TGTGCCAGCAGTCCCCCCGGGGGAACAGGAGAGACCCAGTACTTC. Translation gives CASSPPGGTGETQYF. This chain connects TRBV28 to TRBJ2-5, with D perhaps matching TRBD2 (6 bases). V was pared by 5 bases and J by 4 bases, with 17 bases between. The CDR3 sequence is 15 residues long. Germline CDR1 and CDR2: MDHEN and SYDVKM.

The V and J genes are TRBV7-9 and TRBJ1-4, with D possibly matching TRBD1 (6 bases). With 1 base removed from V and 7 bases from J, the gap between germline ends came to 13 bases. Germline V lookup: CDR1 SEHNR, CDR2 FQNEAQ (reference sequence). The CDR3 is 15 amino acids. The DNA of the CDR3 is TGTGCCAGCAGCTTAGAGCTGGGGGCGGGTGAAAAACTGTTTTTT. Amino acid sequence: CASSLELGAGEKLFF.

This chain connects TRBV7-2 to TRBJ1-1, with D unresolved. The CDR3 covers 11 residues. Germline CDR1 and CDR2: SGHTA and FQGNSA. Trimming took 4 bases from V and 5 from J, leaving 5 bases between them. The CDR3 sequence: CASSSATEAFF. The CDR3, as DNA: TGTGCCAGCAGCTCCGCGACTGAAGCTTTCTTT.

This clone was observed a single time. The chain joins TRBV11-2 to TRBJ1-1; D is uncertain. The CDR3 runs to 14 residues. Trimming pared 5 bases from V and 7 bases from J, leaving 17 bases between. The germline V gene has CDR1 SGHAT and CDR2 FQNNGV. This CDR3 is CASSPQARAGEAFF. In DNA, the CDR3 is TGTGCCAGCAGCCCTCAGGCCCGGGCGGGTGAAGCTTTCTTT.

The chain joins TRBV7-9 to TRBJ2-3; 7 positions agree with TRBD2. The CDR3 is 14 amino acids. Germline V gene sequence: CDR1 SEHNR, CDR2 FQNEAQ (reference sequence). Trimming took 8 bases from V and 3 from J; bases not matched to a gene: 8. CDR3 region: CASRKAGSTDTQYF. CDR3 nucleotide sequence: TGTGCCAGCCGTAAAGCGGGGAGTACAGATACGCAGTATTTT.

This clone was picked up a small number of times. The chain couples TRBV19 to TRBJ1-4; unclear D gene. The CDR3 extends over 14 amino acids. CDR1 is LNHDA and CDR2 is SQIVND in the germline V gene (reference sequence). The V end lost 2 bases, the J end lost 7 bases, and 11 bases lay between the germline ends. In DNA, the CDR3 is TGTGCCAGTAGTATAAGGAGGAGCGGTGAAAAACTGTTTTTT. Amino acid sequence: CASSIRRSGEKLFF.

This clone was detected only once. CDR3 region: CASSYRLAGIDEQYF. The CDR3, as DNA: TGTGCCAGCAGCTACCGACTAGCGGGAATCGACGAGCAGTACTTC. This chain uses TRBV5-4 with TRBJ2-7, with 11 bases matching TRBD2. The germline V gene encodes CDR1 SGHNT and CDR2 YYREEE (reference sequence). This CDR3 contains 15 residues. V was clipped by 3 bases and J by 5 bases; unmatched bases: 7.

In this sample, this clone turned up once. The V and J genes are TRBV5-1 and TRBJ2-7, with 10 bases matching TRBD1. From germline, CDR1 is SGHRS and CDR2 YFSETQ. The CDR3 has 14 residues. Trimming cost V 3 bases and J 9 bases; bases outside gene matches: 9. The CDR3 nucleotides are TGCGCCAGCAGCTCGGGACAGGGGTTGATGGGGCAGTACTTC. Its protein is CASSSGQGLMGQYF. The whole variable domain, remainder taken from reference TRBV5-1 and TRBJ2-7, is KAGVTQTPRYLIKTRGQQVTLSCSPISGHRSVSWYQQTPGQGLQFLFEYFSETQRNKGNFPGRFSGRQFSNSRSEMNVSTLELGDSALYLCASSSGQGLMGQYFGPGTRLTVT.

The rearrangement uses TRBV9 and TRBJ2-3; TRBD1 agrees at 8 bases. The CDR3 covers 17 residues. J gave up 2 bases and V 0 bases, and 8 bases lay outside the gene matches. Germline CDR1 reads SGDLS; CDR2 reads YYNGEE. CDR3 protein: CASSVGLGTGVTDTQYF. The CDR3 DNA sequence: TGTGCCAGCAGCGTAGGGTTGGGGACAGGTGTCACAGATACGCAGTATTTT. Based on the CDR3 plus reference TRBV9 and TRBJ2-3, the full variable domain is DSGVTQTPKHLITATGQRVTLRCSPRSGDLSVYWYQQSLDQGLQFLIQYYNGEERAKGNILERFSAQQFPDLHSELNLSSLELGDSALYFCASSVGLGTGVTDTQYFGPGTRLTVL.

This clone appeared once. The chain links TRBV9 to TRBJ2-1, with a possible D match to TRBD2 (6 bases). The CDR3 is 15 residues long. The ends were cut back, 3 bases at V and 6 bases at J, with 16 bases in the middle. In germline, CDR1 is SGDLS, CDR2 YYNGEE. The CDR3 DNA reads as TGTGCCAGCAGCGCAGGACTAAGCGGGCCCAATGAGCAGTTCTTC. Translating it yields CASSAGLSGPNEQFF.

V usage is TRBV6-5 and J usage is TRBJ1-1; D remains ambiguous. The CDR3 has 14 amino acids. CDR1 and CDR2 from the germline V gene are MNHEY and SVGAGI. V gave up 11 bases and J gave up 10 bases, with 26 bases separating them. The CDR3 DNA is TGTGCCGCAAAATATCCGGCCAACTCTCCGGGAGCTTTCTTT. This gives the protein CAAKYPANSPGAFF.

The J gene is TRBJ1-3, the V gene TRBV2; D is possibly TRBD1 (5 bases). Germline CDR1 and CDR2: SNHLY and FYNNEI. V was pared by 2 bases and J by 4 bases, with 12 bases between. This CDR3 region has 15 residues. This CDR3 is CASSEQTVPGNTIYF. In nucleotides, the CDR3 is TGTGCCAGCAGTGAACAGACAGTTCCCGGAAACACCATATATTTT.

The chain combines TRBV29-1 with TRBJ2-3, with 11 bases aligning to TRBD2. The CDR3 has 15 residues. Germline V gene lookup returns CDR1 SQVTM and CDR2 ANQGSEA. Trimming at V came to 3 bases and at J to 2 bases, leaving 4 bases not matched to a gene. The CDR3 DNA is TGCAGCGTTGACTCACTAGCGGGAGACACAGATACGCAGTATTTT. Encoded protein: CSVDSLAGDTDTQYF.

V usage is TRBV7-2 and J usage is TRBJ1-4, with D hard to call. CDR1 is SGHTA and CDR2 is FQGNSA in the germline V gene. V was pared by 4 bases and J by 7 bases, with 13 bases between. This CDR3 has 14 amino acids. The CDR3 is CASSYQPRVEKLFF. In DNA, the CDR3 is TGTGCCAGCAGCTACCAGCCCCGGGTTGAAAAACTGTTTTTT.

With regard to this clone: At one end, the junction sequence differs from germline, possibly due to a read error. The rearrangement links TRBV27 to TRBJ2-6, with 10 nucleotides matching TRBD2. CDR1 and CDR2 (germline): MNHEY, SMNVEV (reference sequence). The CDR3 covers 19 residues. The CDR3 region has the DNA TGTGCCAGCAGTTTACGGGGCAGCGGGAGGGCCTCTGGGGCCAACGGCCTGACTTTC. Translation: CASSLRGSGRASGANGLTF. Supplemented by reference TRBV27 and TRBJ2-6, the full variable domain reads EAQVTQNPRYLITVTGKKLTVTCSQNMNHEYMSWYRQDPGLGLRQIYYSMNVEVTDKGDVPEGYKVSRKEKRNFPLILESPSPNQTSLYFCASSLRGSGRASGANGLTFGAGSRLTVL.

The CDR3 DNA reads as TGTGCCATCAGTGCAGGGGGCACTGAAGCTTTCTTT. As protein: CAISAGGTEAFF. This sequence joins TRBV10-3 and TRBJ1-1, with TRBD1 matching 7 bases. V trimming: 4 bases; J trimming: 4 bases; junction bases outside the gene matches: 0. This CDR3 has 12 amino acids. Germline CDR1 ENHRY, CDR2 SYGVKD.